This TCR beta chain originates from a study of naive and memory T cell subsets. This clonotype was counted many times. V was clipped by 4 bases and J by 7 bases, with 14 bases between them. Germline CDR1 SQVTM, CDR2 ANQGSEA. The CDR3 loop spans 13 amino acids. The beta constant-region primer was an equimolar mix of two oligonucleotides covering TRBC1 and TRBC2. Nested alpha and beta constant-region primers with the SP2 primer drove four PCR rounds on ligated cDNA. TCRdb re-called the UMI-ligation and nested PCR reads through MiXCR, storing one row per CDR3 protein. This table has about 34,000 distinct CDR3 sequences, about 18% appearing once.

The sequence was obtained from a human donor in good health. The chain is built from TRBV29-1 and TRBJ1-5; D gene unclear. Material for sequencing was effector memory CD4+ T cells from blood. As for subset: effector memory, CD45RA- CD27-. The chain's CDR3 is CSVALGIKQPQHF. CDR3 coding DNA: TGCAGCGTTGCCCTAGGAATCAAGCAGCCCCAGCATTTT.